This T cell receptor beta chain was observed in a study of blood T cell repertoires in COVID-19. Study overall: Specimens from acute and convalescent COVID-19 originated in the United States, Italy and Spain. PBMCs, B-cell-depleted T cells, or T cells provided the cDNA or gDNA that made up the material.

Per the germline V gene, CDR1 is SGHRS and CDR2 is YFSETQ. The J segment lost 5 bases and the V segment lost 4 bases, leaving 8 bases of the junction unmatched. The CDR3 extends over 16 amino acids. Authors' analysis steps: Amplification of reference gene primers provided the estimated nucleated cell counts. Data came from immunoSEQ multiplex PCR; TCRdb stores just in-frame clones and leaves some out. V and J calls and clone size are those listed in that table; D and trimming were worked out from the DNA. The table has about 270,000 clones, 82% seen once; the top ten hold roughly 3.1%. Sequences were obtained from peripheral blood. This clonotype originated in a woman under 30 with acute or convalescent COVID-19. V is TRBV5-1 and J is TRBJ2-3, with 12 bases that match TRBD2. DNA for the CDR3: TGCGCCAGCAGCAAACGACTAGCGGGAGCTGAAGATACGCAGTATTTT. It is translated as CASSKRLAGAEDTQYF.